The TCR beta chain under discussion was sequenced for a study of T cells in Graves' hyperthyroidism and ophthalmopathy (dated by TCRdb to between 2019 and 2020). Context from the whole study: Peripheral blood samples were taken at initial diagnosis, before any treatment was given. TCR Vbeta CDR3 sequencing of roughly 140 peripheral blood samples (43 ophthalmopathy, 75 or so hyperthyroidism and some 17 progressor patients) is reported in the paper. Prospective prediction of ophthalmopathy was tested in an independent validation cohort of fewer than 20 hyperthyroidism patients and 17 patients who later progressed to ophthalmopathy. Thyroid tissue and blood T-cell repertoires from six Graves' hyperthyroidism patients were also compared in the study. Following sampling, methimazole starting at 30 mg daily was given to hyperthyroidism patients, and high-dose intravenous methylprednisolone was given to ophthalmopathy patients. A discovery cohort of around 100 patients, 43 with Graves' ophthalmopathy and 55 to 60 with stable Graves' hyperthyroidism, was used to find distinguishing TCR V-J signatures. For training and testing, the 100 or so patients in the discovery cohort were randomly divided in a 7:3 ratio. What the authors observed across the whole study: Most expanded thyroid clonotypes (frequency above 0.001) were also detected in blood, a finding suggesting that blood repertoires may reflect thyroid immune responses. During validation, the model predicted progression to ophthalmopathy a median of about 6.5 months ahead of onset, with more than 55% sensitivity and 72.22% specificity. No statistical method was used to set the sample size in advance, and investigators knew the group allocation. A 13 V-J signature model separated ophthalmopathy from stable hyperthyroidism, with 87.88% sensitivity and 81.08% specificity in cross-validation and 80%/75% in testing.

Stable Graves' hyperthyroidism was defined as the absence of progression to ophthalmopathy over 18 months of follow-up. The hyperthyroidism patients were between 18 and 65 years old and newly diagnosed, with a disease duration of less than 2 months. Any patient with an uncontrolled infection, another autoimmune disease, pregnancy or lactation was excluded. Diagnoses were based on clinical symptoms, serum thyroxine and TRAb, thyroid ultrasound and orbital computed tomography. Ficoll-Paque density gradient centrifugation was used to isolate PBMCs from 8 to 10 ml of fresh peripheral blood. Total RNA was extracted with Trizol reagent, and quality was checked on an Agilent 2100 Bioanalyzer. Amplification of TCR beta CDR3 regions was carried out from RNA transcripts. The first round of RT-PCR for the TCR CDR3 was performed with the HTBI primer set and the Qiagen OneStep RT-PCR kit. A second multiplex PCR round built the libraries, followed by size selection and purification. Sequencing of the libraries was done on an Illumina HiSeq2000 using paired-end 100 bp reads. The source study handled its data this way. Raw data were processed with SOAPnuke, discarding reads with adapters, uncalled bases, mean Phred below 15, or no exact constant-primer or identifier match. High-quality paired reads were merged using COPE v1.2.5, and each unique nucleotide sequence was defined as a clonotype. Clonotypes were aligned to IMGT TRBV, TRBD and TRBJ reference segments using MiTCR v1.1. The analysis included only V-J combinations with a frequency above 0.0001, which together covered roughly 99% of the repertoires. A TCS score was defined as the ratio between F50 (clonal expansion) and ExV (chaos), using BLOSUM62-based TCRdist between CDR3 peptides within each V-J. Welch's t-statistics and random forest reduced several hundred V-J features to roughly 13, which were used in a naive Bayes classifier (R e1071). TCRdb passed the public sequencing reads through fastp at Q25 and MiXCR, retaining productive beta sequences. Rows with a matching CDR3 protein are joined into one entry that keeps the most common DNA and genes. Clone size and V and J calls follow TCRdb, not the original study. Here the sample has roughly 420,000 distinct CDR3 sequences; approximately 14% occur a single time. Of the sample, around 5.3% is held by the ten largest clones.

The germline V gene (reference sequence) gives CDR1 as DFQATT and CDR2 as SNEGSKA. The CDR3 spans 19 residues, from the cysteine through the phenylalanine. The CDR3 DNA has 57 bases and is translated from base 1. Trimming accounts for 2 bases at V and 0 bases at J, while the number of junction bases matched to no gene is 9. For this clonotype: Its antigen is still unknown. No much larger clone is present one base from it, and per-base qualities are unavailable.

The sequencing sample was made of blood. This sequence was found in a woman under 30 with Graves' hyperthyroidism. The chain is assembled from TRBV20-1 and TRBJ2-1; 14 middle bases align to TRBD2. The DNA reads as follows: TGCAGTGCTAGAACCCCGGGACTAGCGGGAGAAAGCTCCTACAATGAGCAGTTCTTC. Its protein reads: CSARTPGLAGESSYNEQFF.